The entry below describes one TCR beta chain. Generated by immunoSEQ multiplex PCR, the TCRdb table keeps only in-frame clones and is missing some. The sample lists about 66,000 clones; approximately 86% were seen once. The data stem from a study of OX40 agonist ivuxolimab in advanced cancers. CDR1 is ENHRY and CDR2 is SYGVKD in the germline V gene. Trimming removed 8 bases at V and 2 bases at J, with 6 bases between. The CDR3 is made up of 11 amino acids. The V call is TRBV10-3, the J call TRBJ1-1, with D uncertain. This sequence was found in an adult with an advanced solid tumor such as melanoma, head and neck, liver or kidney cancer. This sample comprised CD4+ or CD8+ T cells sorted from blood, obtained in a trial of the OX40 agonist ivuxolimab. CDR3 protein: CAIRSNTEAFF. DNA for the CDR3: TGTGCCATCCGTAGCAACACTGAAGCTTTCTTT.